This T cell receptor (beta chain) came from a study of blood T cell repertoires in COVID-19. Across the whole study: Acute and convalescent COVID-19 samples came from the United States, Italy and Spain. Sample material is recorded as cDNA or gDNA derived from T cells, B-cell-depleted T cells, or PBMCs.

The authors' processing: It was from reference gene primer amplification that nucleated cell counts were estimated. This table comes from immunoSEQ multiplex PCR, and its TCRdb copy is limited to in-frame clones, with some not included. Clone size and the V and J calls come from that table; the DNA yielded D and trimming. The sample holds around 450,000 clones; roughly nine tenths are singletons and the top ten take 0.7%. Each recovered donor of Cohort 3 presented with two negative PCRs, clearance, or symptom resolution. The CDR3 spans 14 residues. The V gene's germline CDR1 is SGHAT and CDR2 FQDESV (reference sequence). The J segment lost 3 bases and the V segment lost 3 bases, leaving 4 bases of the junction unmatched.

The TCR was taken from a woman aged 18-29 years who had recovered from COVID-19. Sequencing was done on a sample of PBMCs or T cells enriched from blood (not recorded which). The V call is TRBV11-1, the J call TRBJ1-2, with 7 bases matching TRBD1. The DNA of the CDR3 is TGTGCCAGCAGCTTCCGGGACAGAGACTATGGCTACACCTTC. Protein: CASSFRDRDYGYTF.